This is a list of T cell receptor beta chains from one sample in a study of metastatic and nonmetastatic thyroid tumors. Using MiXCR, TCRdb reanalyzed the PCR reads. The top ten clones hold about a tenth of a sample with 45,000 or so clones, roughly 4% of them seen once. Sequenced material: blood. These TCRs come from a female donor with papillary thyroid cancer or a benign thyroid nodule (not recorded which). Some clones in this sample may be carry-over from other donors' samples. CDR3s include the opening cysteine and the closing phenylalanine or tryptophan. A D gene is named only where the DNA matches it firmly. Not every row has a clone size; where given, it reads once, few, many or a size class.

>15|TRBJ1-6|TRBD1|TRBV27|NA
CASTFGDSGDSPLHF
TGTGCCAGCACTTTCGGGGACAGCGGGGATTCGCCCCTCCACTTT
>13|TRBJ2-7|NA|TRBV5-4|few
CASSSYRVYEQYF
TGTGCCAGCAGCTCTTACAGGGTCTACGAGCAGTACTTC
>15|TRBJ2-5|NA|TRBV6-1|NA
CASSEGGGWQGTQYF
TGTGCCAGCAGTGAAGGGGGCGGTTGGCAGGGGACCCAGTACTTC
>14|TRBJ1-6|TRBD1|TRBV25-1|few
CASSWDSEGSPLHF
TGTGCCAGCAGCTGGGACAGTGAAGGATCACCCCTCCACTTT
>15|TRBJ1-2|TRBD1|TRBV6-1|NA
CASSEAEDRGSGYTF
TGTGCCAGCAGTGAAGCGGAAGACAGGGGAAGTGGCTACACCTTC
>12|TRBJ2-7|NA|TRBV30|many
CAWGRQGYEQYF
TGTGCCTGGGGTCGGCAGGGTTACGAGCAGTACTTC
>15|TRBJ2-5|NA|TRBV5-1|NA
CASSFDSGRGGTQYF
TGCGCCAGCAGCTTTGATAGCGGCAGAGGCGGGACCCAGTACTTC
>16|TRBJ2-2|TRBD1|TRBV10-3|many
CAIKRGTGSNTGELFF
TGTGCCATAAAAAGGGGGACAGGGAGCAACACCGGGGAGCTGTTTTTT
>12|TRBJ2-7|NA|TRBV2|many
CASSFGSYEQYF
TGTGCCAGCAGTTTCGGTTCCTACGAGCAGTACTTC
>15|TRBJ2-1|NA|TRBV20-1|NA
CSAPTGGTGDNEQFF
TGCAGTGCCCCGACCGGCGGGACCGGGGACAATGAGCAGTTCTTC
>15|TRBJ2-2|TRBD2|TRBV6-1|many
CASSPAGGNTGELFF
TGTGCCAGCAGTCCAGCGGGAGGGAACACCGGGGAGCTGTTTTTT
>12|TRBJ2-7|TRBD1|TRBV18|many
CASSGSGGEQYF
TGTGCCAGCTCAGGTTCAGGGGGCGAGCAGTACTTC
>18|TRBJ2-1|NA|TRBV10-3|NA
CAISEGFRRVMPYNEQFF
TGTGCCATCAGTGAGGGATTCAGGAGGGTAATGCCCTACAATGAGCAGTTCTTC
>12|TRBJ2-7|NA|TRBV20-1|many
CSARRQDYEQYF
TGCAGTGCTAGAAGGCAGGACTACGAGCAGTACTTC
>15|TRBJ1-3|NA|TRBV6-1|few
CASSRREVSGNTIYF
TGTGCCAGCAGTCGGCGGGAGGTCTCTGGAAACACCATATATTTT
>15|TRBJ2-5|NA|TRBV28|few
CASSLGGRDQETQYF
TGTGCCAGCAGCCTAGGGGGGCGGGACCAAGAGACCCAGTACTTC
>15|TRBJ2-3|NA|TRBV12-3/TRBV12-4|many
CASSLALGDGDPQYF
TGTGCCAGCAGTTTAGCATTGGGAGACGGCGATCCGCAGTATTTT
>14|TRBJ2-2|NA|TRBV29-1|few
CSVAAGLSTGELFF
TGTAGCGTTGCGGCGGGGCTAAGCACCGGGGAGCTGTTTTTT
>13|TRBJ2-5|TRBD1|TRBV12-3/TRBV12-4|many
CASSLGQSKTQYF
TGTGCCAGCAGTTTGGGACAGTCAAAGACCCAGTACTTC
>16|TRBJ1-1|NA|TRBV4-1|NA
CANSQWDKALNTEAFF
TGCGCCAACAGCCAATGGGACAAGGCCTTGAACACTGAAGCTTTCTTT
>14|TRBJ1-1|NA|TRBV30|many
CAWSGGRDPGEAFF
TGTGCCTGGAGTGGGGGCAGGGATCCAGGAGAAGCTTTCTTT
>16|TRBJ2-3|TRBD2|TRBV13|many
CASSLLAGDLTDTQYF
TGTGCCAGCAGCTTATTGGCGGGAGATCTGACAGATACGCAGTATTTT
>17|TRBJ2-7|TRBD2|TRBV7-9|many
CASSLTSGRTLGGEQYF
TGTGCCAGCAGCTTAACTAGCGGGAGGACCTTGGGAGGCGAGCAGTACTTC
>12|TRBJ1-1|NA|TRBV3-1|many
CASRDALRKAFF
TGTGCCAGCAGAGACGCCTTGAGAAAGGCTTTCTTT
>18|TRBJ1-2|TRBD1|TRBV20-1|many
CSARPKGTAYQANYGYTF
TGCAGTGCTAGACCAAAAGGGACAGCCTACCAAGCTAACTATGGCTACACCTTC
>14|TRBJ2-7|NA|TRBV5-1|NA
CTSSLDERVGEQYF
TGCACCAGCAGCTTGGACGAGAGGGTGGGGGAGCAGTACTTC
>17|TRBJ2-3|TRBD2|TRBV5-1|NA
CASSRGLAGTNTDTQYF
TGCGCCAGCAGCCGAGGACTAGCGGGGACAAACACAGATACGCAGTATTTT
>13|TRBJ1-5|TRBD1|TRBV19|many
CASRTGAIQPQHF
TGTGCCAGTAGGACAGGGGCTATTCAGCCCCAGCATTTT
>13|TRBJ2-2|NA|TRBV3-1|many
CASSQEEGGELFF
TGTGCCAGCAGCCAAGAGGAGGGCGGGGAGCTGTTTTTT
>14|TRBJ1-6|NA|TRBV6-1|few
CASSEALVISPLHF
TGTGCCAGCAGTGAAGCGCTAGTGATTTCACCCCTCCACTTT
>13|TRBJ2-4|NA|TRBV3-1|many
CASSQGPGSDLYF
TGTGCCAGCAGCCAAGGACCCGGATCGGACCTGTACTTC
>13|TRBJ1-6|NA|TRBV28|few
CASKEVHHSPPHF
TGTGCCAGCAAAGAAGTTCACCACTCACCCCCCCACTTT
>15|TRBJ2-1|TRBD2|TRBV11-3|many
CASSLDVFRAGEQFF
TGTGCCAGCAGCTTAGATGTCTTCAGAGCGGGAGAGCAGTTCTTC
>15|TRBJ1-3|NA|TRBV9|few
CASSVGGAYGNTIYF
TGTGCCAGCAGCGTAGGGGGCGCGTATGGAAACACCATATATTTT
>16|TRBJ2-5|TRBD2|TRBV11-3|many
CASSLGTSGSGETQYF
TGTGCCAGCAGCTTAGGGACTAGCGGGAGTGGAGAGACCCAGTACTTC
>17|TRBJ2-7|TRBD2|TRBV20-1|few
CSALLAGGPPYLNEQYF
TGCAGTGCCCTACTAGCGGGAGGTCCCCCTTATCTCAACGAGCAGTACTTC
>15|TRBJ1-1|NA|TRBV18|NA
CASSSNGGTNTEAFF
TGTGCCAGCTCTTCGAATGGGGGAACGAACACTGAAGCTTTCTTT
>17|TRBJ2-3|TRBD1|TRBV24-1|few
CATSDLDQGVRTDTQYF
TGTGCCACCAGTGATTTGGATCAGGGGGTACGAACAGATACGCAGTATTTT
>13|TRBJ1-5|NA|TRBV24-1|NA
CATSDFTGKPQHF
TGTGCCACCAGTGATTTTACGGGTAAGCCCCAGCATTTT
>14|TRBJ2-6|NA|TRBV5-1|medium-sized
CASRDSSGANVLTF
TGCGCCAGCAGGGACAGCTCTGGGGCCAACGTCCTGACTTTC
>16|TRBJ2-6|TRBD1|TRBV6-1|many
CASSDRTGTGANVLTF
TGTGCCAGCAGTGACCGGACAGGGACTGGGGCCAACGTCCTGACTTTC
>13|TRBJ1-1|NA|TRBV7-6|many
CASSRLLNTEAFF
TGTGCCAGCAGCAGACTATTGAACACTGAAGCTTTCTTT
>12|TRBJ2-3|TRBD2|TRBV11-2|many
CASSYASGAEYF
TGTGCCAGCAGCTATGCTAGCGGAGCTGAGTATTTT
>17|TRBJ1-2|NA|TRBV20-1|few
CSARDSGQGRMGYGYTF
TGCAGTGCTAGAGATTCGGGGCAGGGGAGGATGGGCTATGGCTACACCTTC
>14|TRBJ1-2|NA|TRBV9|NA
CTSSVTEGRGGYTF
TGTACCAGCAGCGTCACTGAGGGCCGCGGTGGCTACACCTTC
>14|TRBJ1-5|NA|TRBV28|few
CASSTPGSNQPQHF
TGTGCCAGCAGTACTCCGGGGAGCAATCAGCCCCAGCATTTT
>15|TRBJ2-1|TRBD2|TRBV6-1|many
CASSEISGSTNEQFF
TGTGCCAGCAGTGAAATAAGCGGGAGTACGAATGAGCAGTTCTTC
>14|TRBJ2-1|NA|TRBV13|many
CASSLGRPMNEQFF
TGTGCCAGCAGCTTAGGGCGTCCAATGAATGAGCAGTTCTTC
>16|TRBJ2-1|TRBD1|TRBV24-1|many
CATSDTGTGGFTEQFF
TGTGCCACCAGTGACACCGGGACAGGGGGCTTTACTGAGCAGTTCTTC
>18|TRBJ2-6|NA|TRBV18|NA
CASSPDRAALSGANVLTF
TGTGCCAGCTCACCTGATAGGGCCGCCCTCTCTGGGGCCAACGTCCTGACTTTC
>17|TRBJ1-1|TRBD1|TRBV19|NA
CASSPRTGSALNTEAFF
TGTGCCAGTAGTCCCCGGACAGGGTCCGCCTTAAACACTGAAGCTTTCTTT
>15|TRBJ1-4|NA|TRBV5-1|many
CASSLQAGTNEKLFF
TGCGCCAGCAGCTTGCAAGCGGGAACAAATGAAAAACTGTTTTTT